These T cell receptor beta chains were read from a single sample in a study of shared clonotypes between healthy human individuals. Profiled with immunoSEQ multiplex PCR; TCRdb holds only in-frame clones, not every one. In the table there are about 1.5 million clones, under 99% of which are singletons. Sequenced: naive CD4+ T cells sorted from blood. These receptors all come from a man in his thirties or forties in good health. Both conserved end residues are part of each CDR3. A D gene is named only where the DNA matches it firmly. For some rows the clone size is stated as once, few or many, or as a class when expanded; others skip it.

j_call,cdr3_length,d_call,clone_size,v_call,cdr3_nt,cdr3_aa
TRBJ2-7,13,-,-,TRBV7-2,TGTGCCAGCAGCTTAGAGATTTCCTACGAGCAGTACTTC,CASSLEISYEQYF
TRBJ2-2,17,TRBD2,-,TRBV5-1,TGCGCCAGCAGCTTGGTACTAGCGGGAGGTGGAGCCGGGGAGCTGTTTTTT,CASSLVLAGGGAGELFF
TRBJ2-7,16,TRBD2,-,TRBV5-4,TGTGCCAGCAGCTCACTAACTAGCGGGGCCCGCTACGAGCAGTACTTC,CASSSLTSGARYEQYF
TRBJ2-7,14,-,-,TRBV9,TGTGCCAGCAGCGTACAAGCGCTACACTACGAGCAGTACTTC,CASSVQALHYEQYF
TRBJ2-7,12,-,-,TRBV29-1,TGCAGCGTTGCAGCTACCAGCTACGAGCAGTACTTC,CSVAATSYEQYF
TRBJ2-1,11,-,-,TRBV2,TGTGCCAGGTCTAATTACAATGAGCAGTTCTTC,CARSNYNEQFF
TRBJ2-1,16,-,-,TRBV7-2,TGTGCCAGCAGCCACCAGGTCACAGGTACCTACAATGAGCAGTTCTTC,CASSHQVTGTYNEQFF
TRBJ2-7,13,-,-,TRBV28,TGTGCCACCGCAGAAAGACCCCGTGGGGAGCAGTACTTC,CATAERPRGEQYF
TRBJ2-7,15,TRBD1,-,TRBV28,TGTGCCACCCATCCCTGGGACAGGGGAGTTCGGGAGCAGTACTTC,CATHPWDRGVREQYF
TRBJ2-1,12,-,-,TRBV12-5,TGTGCTAGTGGTTTGGCCTACAATGAGCAGTTCTTC,CASGLAYNEQFF
TRBJ2-4,15,-,-,TRBV19,TGTGCCAGTAGTACAGGGCAGATAGCCAAAAACATTCAGTACTTC,CASSTGQIAKNIQYF
TRBJ2-5,15,TRBD2,-,TRBV11-2,TGTGCCAGCAGCCTACTAGCGGGAGGGGTGGAGACCCAGTACTTC,CASSLLAGGVETQYF
TRBJ2-5,13,-,-,TRBV9,TGTGCCAGCAGTTGGGACAACCAAGAGACCCAGTACTTC,CASSWDNQETQYF
TRBJ1-5,14,-,once,TRBV9,TGTGCCAGCAGCCCCCCCGGACAAAATCAGCCCCAGCATTTT,CASSPPGQNQPQHF
TRBJ2-2,18,TRBD2,-,TRBV7-8,TGTGCCAGCAGCTCAACGGGACTAGCTGTGCGATCCGGCGGGGAGCTGTTTTTT,CASSSTGLAVRSGGELFF
TRBJ2-5,13,TRBD1,-,TRBV7-9,TGTGCCAGCAGCCAGGGACAGTCGGGGACCCAGTACTTC,CASSQGQSGTQYF
TRBJ2-2,19,TRBD2,-,TRBV7-6,TGTGCCAGCAGCTTTCCCGGGACTAGCGGGAGGGCGAACACCGGGGAGCTGTTTTTT,CASSFPGTSGRANTGELFF
TRBJ2-7,18,TRBD2,-,TRBV11-2,TGTGCCAGCAGCCCCCTCCAGACTAGCGGGAAGTGGTCCTACGAGCAGTACTTC,CASSPLQTSGKWSYEQYF
TRBJ2-3,13,-,-,TRBV19,TGTGCCAGTAGAGCCGGGAGCACAGATACGCAGTATTTT,CASRAGSTDTQYF
TRBJ2-5,13,-,once,TRBV18,TGTGCCAGCTCACCGGGAAGCCAAGAGACCCAGTACTTC,CASSPGSQETQYF
TRBJ2-5,19,-,-,TRBV11-1,TGTGCCAGCAGCTTAATGGGTAGTGGATTAGCGCCCATTGGGGAGACCCAGTACTTC,CASSLMGSGLAPIGETQYF
TRBJ1-4,16,TRBD1,-,TRBV5-4,TGTGCCAGCAGCTCAGGGGGAGGCTCAACTAATGAAAAACTGTTTTTT,CASSSGGGSTNEKLFF
TRBJ2-7,15,TRBD1,-,TRBV28,TGTGCCAGCAGTTTTATCACAGGGGCAAACTACGAGCAGTACTTC,CASSFITGANYEQYF
TRBJ2-3,14,-,-,TRBV6-6,TGTGCCAGCAGTACCCGCCGGGGCACAGATACGCAGTATTTT,CASSTRRGTDTQYF
TRBJ2-5,13,TRBD2,-,TRBV11-2,TGTGCCAGCAATAGCGGGGCGGGGGAGACCCAGTACTTC,CASNSGAGETQYF
TRBJ2-7,12,-,-,TRBV7-9,TGTGCCAGCAGCTTACCTGCGGGAGAGCAGTACTTC,CASSLPAGEQYF
TRBJ2-7,15,TRBD1,-,TRBV25-1,TGTGCCAGCAGTAGACAGGGACCCGGCTCCTACGAGCAGTACTTC,CASSRQGPGSYEQYF
TRBJ2-7,17,TRBD2,-,TRBV25-1,TGTGCCAGCAGTGAATACCTCGGGACTAGCGGATCCTACGAGCAGTACTTC,CASSEYLGTSGSYEQYF
TRBJ2-6,18,-,-,TRBV30,TGTGCCTGGAGTGAGGACTTAACCCCAGCCTCTGGGGCCAACGTCCTGACTTTC,CAWSEDLTPASGANVLTF
TRBJ1-2,14,TRBD1,-,TRBV7-2,TGTGCCAGCAGCTCATACAGGGGAAACTATGGCTACACCTTC,CASSSYRGNYGYTF
TRBJ2-3,17,-,once,TRBV5-4,TGTGCCAGCAGCAGCGGGACAGGTAGTGCCCCCACAGATACGCAGTATTTT,CASSSGTGSAPTDTQYF
TRBJ1-2,14,-,-,TRBV7-9,TGTGCCAGCAGCACATCCGAAGGAATCTATGGCTACACCTTC,CASSTSEGIYGYTF
TRBJ2-4,13,-,-,TRBV29-1,TGCAGCGTTGATAGTATAGGGAAAAACATTCAGTACTTC,CSVDSIGKNIQYF
TRBJ1-3,15,-,-,TRBV11-2,TGTGCCAGCACCGAGACGGCCACCTCTGGAAACACCATATATTTT,CASTETATSGNTIYF
TRBJ1-5,14,-,-,TRBV19,TGTGCCAGTAGGGTAATGTATAGCAATCAGCCCCAGCATTTT,CASRVMYSNQPQHF
TRBJ2-1,14,-,-,TRBV2,TGTGCCAGCAGTGTACTTCTGGGGCCCTATGAGCAGTTCTTC,CASSVLLGPYEQFF
TRBJ1-2,17,TRBD1,-,TRBV28,TGTGCCAGCACTACTTCGGAGGGCAGGGGGCGTCTGCATGGCTACACCTTC,CASTTSEGRGRLHGYTF
TRBJ2-7,16,-,-,TRBV5-1,TGCGCCAGCAGCTTCGCGGCGAAGCAGGTCCCCTACGAGCAGTACTTC,CASSFAAKQVPYEQYF
TRBJ2-3,14,-,-,TRBV9,TGTGCCAGCAGCGTACTAGCGAGCACAGATACGCAGTATTTT,CASSVLASTDTQYF
TRBJ1-1,16,-,-,TRBV14,TGTGCCAGCAGCCCTAAAATTGGGGAGATGAACACTGAAGCTTTCTTT,CASSPKIGEMNTEAFF
TRBJ2-1,10,-,-,TRBV29-1,TGCAGCGCTGGGGACAATGAGCAGTTCTTC,CSAGDNEQFF
TRBJ2-1,15,TRBD2,-,TRBV2,TGTGCCTGCAGTACTCGACTAGCGGGCTCCAATGAGCAGTTCTTC,CACSTRLAGSNEQFF
TRBJ1-5,15,-,-,TRBV7-9,TGTGCCAGCAGCTTAGTAGGGAACAGCAATCAGCCCCAGCATTTT,CASSLVGNSNQPQHF
TRBJ1-2,13,TRBD1,-,TRBV7-2,TGTGCCAGCAGCGGGACAGGGAGCTATGGCTACACCTTC,CASSGTGSYGYTF
TRBJ2-2,14,-,-,TRBV10-2,TGCGCCGGCGCGTCCGACAGAGACACCGGGGAGCTGTTTTTT,CAGASDRDTGELFF
TRBJ1-4,19,TRBD1,-,TRBV7-2,TGTGCCAGCAGCTTACGCCGGACAGGGGGACAAGCAACTAATGAAAAACTGTTTTTT,CASSLRRTGGQATNEKLFF
TRBJ2-3,15,-,-,TRBV7-8,TGTGCCAGCAGCCAAGGACTAACTAGCACAGATACGCAGTATTTT,CASSQGLTSTDTQYF
TRBJ2-2,16,TRBD2,-,TRBV5-1,TGCGCCAGCAGCTTCAGTCTAGCGGGAGGAACCGGGGAGCTGTTTTTT,CASSFSLAGGTGELFF
TRBJ2-4,11,-,-,TRBV7-2,TGTGCCAGCAGCTTAGGGCACATTCAGTACTTC,CASSLGHIQYF
TRBJ2-1,17,-,-,TRBV11-2,TGTGCCAGCAGCTTAGATCCGGAGGGGAGTACCTACAATGAGCAGTTCTTC,CASSLDPEGSTYNEQFF
TRBJ2-2,15,TRBD1,-,TRBV6-5,TGTGCCAGCAGTTACTCACAGGGGTTCACCGGGGAGCTGTTTTTT,CASSYSQGFTGELFF
TRBJ1-2,11,-,-,TRBV19,TGTGCCAGTAGAACCGCTTATGGCTACACCTTC,CASRTAYGYTF
TRBJ2-3,14,-,-,TRBV5-1,TGCGCCAGCAGCTCGAATACCAGGGGTGATACGCAGTATTTT,CASSSNTRGDTQYF
TRBJ2-7,15,-,once,TRBV27,TGTGCCAGCAGTACCCCGTCGGGTCCACCCTACGAGCAGTACTTC,CASSTPSGPPYEQYF
TRBJ2-2,17,-,-,TRBV7-9,TGTGCCAGCAGCCTAAAGTGGGGGCGCGGGAACACCGGGGAGCTGTTTTTT,CASSLKWGRGNTGELFF